The 18 T cell receptor beta chains reported below all come from one sample, sequenced in a study of human T cells and chemical hapten exposure. Each CDR3 protein is one row after TCRdb ran MiXCR on the RACE reads. The table has around 110,000 distinct CDR3 sequences, about 12% seen once. This sample's time point: patch test 1, 2 weeks after DPC sensitization. Treatment denoted: therapeutic diphenylcyclopropenone sensitization with weekly scalp DPC. The source was whole blood, collected in connection with sensitization to the hapten diphenylcyclopropenone (DPC). The receptors come from a woman between 45 and 60 years old with alopecia areata. Some clones in this sample may be carry-over from other donors' samples.

This clonotype was found many times. The chain joins TRBV7-8 to TRBJ2-6, with 7 bases aligning to TRBD1. This CDR3 is 18 amino acids long. V lost 5 bases to trimming and J lost 0 bases; unmatched junction nucleotides: 10. Germline V lookup: CDR1 SGHVS, CDR2 FQNEAQ. The CDR3: CASSTGTVVNSGANVLTF. The CDR3 DNA is TGTGCCAGCAGCACGGGGACAGTAGTTAACTCTGGGGCCAACGTCCTGACTTTC.

This clonotype was detected many times. The chain carries TRBV6-6 and TRBJ2-7, with 7 bases aligning to TRBD2. The CDR3 contains 15 residues. V dropped 6 bases and J dropped 3; count of bases not matched to a gene: 11. Germline V gene sequence: CDR1 MNHNY, CDR2 SVGAGI (reference sequence). The CDR3 sequence: CASSHTGGSVYEQYF. Here the CDR3 DNA reads TGTGCCAGCAGCCACACGGGCGGGAGCGTCTACGAGCAGTACTTC.

The chain employs TRBV20-1 and TRBJ1-1, with 9 bases identical to TRBD1. The germline gives CDR1 DFQATT, CDR2 SNEGSKA (reference sequence). CDR3 length equals 13 residues. The V gene end was trimmed by 6 bases and the J gene end by 5 bases; junction bases not matched to a gene: 7. The CDR3 reads CSAPGQGRTEAFF. CDR3 sequence (DNA): TGCAGTGCCCCTGGACAGGGGAGGACTGAAGCTTTCTTT.

This clonotype appeared many times. DNA of the CDR3: TGTGCCAGCTCACCTTCCGGGACTAGTTACGAGCAGTACTTC. This sequence encodes CASSPSGTSYEQYF. The chain combines TRBV18 with TRBJ2-7, with 8 bases matching TRBD2. Trimming removed 3 bases from V and 4 bases from J; junction bases left unmatched: 5. CDR3 length: 14 residues. CDR1 is KGHSH and CDR2 is LQKENI in the germline V gene. The variable domain in full, with the rest retrieved from reference TRBV18 and TRBJ2-7, is NAGVMQNPRHLVRRRGQEARLRCSPMKGHSHVYWYRQLPEEGLKFMVYLQKENIIDESGMPKERFSAEFPKEGPSILRIQQVVRGDSAAYFCASSPSGTSYEQYFGPGTRLTVT.

This clonotype has a handful of counts. The chain recombines TRBV7-2 with TRBJ2-1; 7 bases fit TRBD2. The germline CDR1 and CDR2 sequences are SGHTA and FQGNSA. This CDR3 has 18 amino acids. Losses at the gene ends were 2 bases for V and 7 bases for J; bases not matched to a gene: 17. CDR3 amino acids: CASSLPKTSSSYRNEQFF. The CDR3 nucleotides read TGTGCCAGCAGCTTACCCAAGACTAGCTCGAGTTATAGGAATGAGCAGTTCTTC.

In this sample, this clonotype turned up a few times. This sequence joins TRBV6-5 and TRBJ2-1; D may match TRBD1 or TRBD2 (5 bases each). Trimming removed 6 bases at V and 9 bases at J, with 9 bases between. Germline CDR1 reads MNHEY; CDR2 reads SVGAGI. This CDR3 is built from 11 residues. Written as DNA, the CDR3 is TGTGCCAGCAGGAACGGGGCTGAGCAGTTCTTC. Translation: CASRNGAEQFF.

The V gene is TRBV6-1, the J gene TRBJ1-2; TRBD1 might be the D (6 bases). Germline V gene sequence: CDR1 MNHNS, CDR2 SASEGT. V gave up 2 bases and J gave up 3 bases, with 10 bases separating them. The CDR3 covers 14 residues. The chain's CDR3 is CASSEWWTDYGYTF. Written as DNA, the CDR3 is TGTGCCAGCAGTGAATGGTGGACAGACTATGGCTACACCTTC.

This clonotype was observed a few times. The chain recombines TRBV20-1 with TRBJ1-2; 12 bases map to TRBD1. From germline, CDR1 is DFQATT and CDR2 SNEGSKA (reference sequence). CDR3 length equals 15 residues. The J segment lost 8 bases and the V segment lost 6 bases, leaving 13 bases of the junction unmatched. The CDR3 is CSAAPGQGASEGYTF. DNA of the CDR3: TGCAGTGCCGCTCCGGGACAGGGGGCTTCTGAAGGCTACACCTTC.

This clonotype has at least ten counts. This chain connects TRBV11-2 to TRBJ2-7; 9 bases align to TRBD1. The CDR3 runs to 14 residues. The germline V gene encodes CDR1 SGHAT and CDR2 FQNNGV. The trim removed 3 bases at V and 5 bases at J, leaving 5 bases unmatched. CDR3 sequence: CASSFTGGRNEQYF. The CDR3 coding sequence is TGTGCCAGCAGCTTCACAGGGGGCAGAAACGAGCAGTACTTC.

This clonotype came up a few times. The gene calls are TRBV12-3 or TRBV12-4 and TRBJ1-4; 9 bases line up with TRBD1. CDR3 length: 18 residues. Unmatched junction bases numbered 19, after V lost 6 bases and J lost 8 bases. CDR3 bases: TGTGCCAGCAGACCGGCCCCTCCCGGGACAGGGACGGGAGAAAAACTGTTTTTT. Its translation: CASRPAPPGTGTGEKLFF.

There are many counts of this clonotype. This chain uses TRBV27 with TRBJ1-1; 7 positions match TRBD1. V lost 8 bases and J lost 4; bases outside the gene matches: 10. The V gene's germline CDR1 is MNHEY and CDR2 SMNVEV (reference sequence). The CDR3 covers 14 residues. This CDR3 reads CASRLTGAVTEAFF. The CDR3 DNA sequence: TGTGCCAGCCGACTAACAGGGGCGGTCACTGAAGCTTTCTTT.

The chain couples TRBV20-1 to TRBJ1-5; D gene unclear. Germline CDR1 DFQATT, CDR2 SNEGSKA (reference sequence). Trimming shortened V by 1 base and J by 4 bases, and 20 bases separated the two germline ends. CDR3 length: 17 residues. CDR3 nucleotides: TGCAGTGCTAGAGTCCGGGGTAGGGCGACCCCTAATCAGCCCCAGCATTTT. Translation gives CSARVRGRATPNQPQHF.

This chain joins TRBV4-2 and TRBJ2-1; a possible D gene is TRBD2 (6 bases). CDR3 length: 16 amino acids. Germline V CDR1 and CDR2: LGHNA, YNFKEQ. Trimming removed 4 bases from V and 6 bases from J, with 19 bases in between. The CDR3 region has the DNA TGTGCCAGCAGCCCAGAGTCGGCGGGACGCCGCAATGAGCAGTTCTTC. Translated: CASSPESAGRRNEQFF.

The chain is built from TRBV7-2 and TRBJ1-1, with D uncertain. The CDR3 has 13 amino acids. V was shortened by 5 bases and J by 0 bases, with 7 bases between the two germline ends. Germline V CDR1 and CDR2: SGHTA, FQGNSA. CDR3 sequence: CASSRPMNTEAFF. The CDR3 DNA follows: TGTGCCAGCAGCCGTCCGATGAACACTGAAGCTTTCTTT. Full variable domain (missing parts from reference TRBV7-2 and TRBJ1-1): GAGVSQSPSNKVTEKGKDVELRCDPISGHTALYWYRQSLGQGLEFLIYFQGNSAPDKSGLPSDRFSAERTGGSVSTLTIQRTQQEDSAVYLCASSRPMNTEAFFGQGTRLTVV.

This clonotype was detected ten times or more. The gene calls are TRBV7-2 and TRBJ2-3; no clear D. The CDR3 is made up of 16 amino acids. From germline, CDR1 is SGHTA and CDR2 FQGNSA. The V end was cut by 2 bases, the J end by 4 bases, with 16 bases between. CDR3 sequence: CASSLPLSPSADTQYF. CDR3 DNA: TGTGCCAGCAGCTTACCCCTATCCCCTAGTGCAGATACGCAGTATTTT.

The chain couples TRBV19 to TRBJ2-2; the D gene is possibly TRBD2 (6 bases). The CDR3 consists of 15 residues. CDR1 LNHDA and CDR2 SQIVND come from the germline V gene (reference sequence). V was pared by 3 bases and J by 6 bases, with 14 bases between. The CDR3 sequence: CASSISGRMAGELFF. The CDR3 coding sequence is TGTGCCAGTAGTATTTCCGGGAGAATGGCCGGGGAGCTGTTTTTT.

The chain has TRBV4-2 and TRBJ2-1; no clear D. The CDR3 extends over 16 amino acids. Germline V gives CDR1 LGHNA, CDR2 YNFKEQ. V lost 0 bases, J lost 0 bases, and 9 bases lay in between. The CDR3 protein is CASSQDWGASYNEQFF. The CDR3 DNA reads as TGTGCCAGCAGCCAAGATTGGGGTGCCTCCTACAATGAGCAGTTCTTC.

Details on this clonotype: Germline and junction disagree at one end, which may indicate a read error. This chain links TRBV7-8 with TRBJ2-3; 10 nucleotides agree with TRBD2. In germline, CDR1 is SGHVS, CDR2 FQNEAQ. This CDR3 has 18 amino acids. The CDR3 DNA is TGTCCCAGCACCCCCCTAGCGGGAGAGCCCCCTAGCACAGATACGCAGTATTTT. This gives the protein CPSTPLAGEPPSTDTQYF.